This TCR beta chain was recovered during a study of T cells in Graves' hyperthyroidism and ophthalmopathy. This clonotype was recorded at least ten times. Each patient was aged 18 to 65 and had newly diagnosed hyperthyroidism of under 2 months' duration. PBMCs were sourced from roughly 9.1 ml fresh peripheral blood. The TCR beta CDR3 regions underwent amplification using RNA transcripts as the source. The study used the HTBI primer set for a first-round RT-PCR of the TCR CDR3. In TCRdb, the multiplex PCR reads were re-called with MiXCR into one record per CDR3 protein. The sample yields some 270,000 distinct CDR3 sequences, roughly an eighth seen once. Trimming pared 4 bases from V and 4 bases from J, leaving 12 bases between. The CDR3 is made up of 14 amino acids. Germline CDR1 is SEHNR and CDR2 is FQNEAQ (reference sequence).

The TCR comes from a middle-aged woman with Graves' hyperthyroidism. The chain joins TRBV7-9 to TRBJ2-3, with D perhaps matching TRBD2 (6 bases). The sequenced sample was blood. DNA of the CDR3: TGTGCCAGCAGCTACTCGGGGGTGGCAGATACGCAGTATTTT. This translates into CASSYSGVADTQYF.